This T cell receptor (beta chain) was documented in a study of blood T cell repertoires in COVID-19 (dated by TCRdb to 2018 to 2021). Context from the whole study: Collaborator samples came from the United States, Italy and Spain and covered acute and convalescent phases of COVID-19. The material from the prospective study consisted of cDNA or gDNA derived from T cells, B-cell-depleted T cells, or PBMCs. The dataset comprised deeply sampled blood TCRbeta repertoires from subjects exposed to, actively infected with, or recovered from COVID-19. The repertoires were made available in a free public database intended to serve as a resource for research on the immune response to SARS-CoV-2. The samples were drawn from the first 160 participants of the ongoing ImmuneRACE study and from 950 to 1,500 subjects provided by 6 global collaborators. Nearly every sample came with metadata listing a de-identified subject ID, COVID-19 status, age in years and sex. Where available, HLA class I and class II types were taken from metadata supplied by the sample provider and were not determined by assay-based typing. The paper's findings and limits, for the study overall: Clinical and demographic metadata were provided uncurated, with the amount varying by source and participant.

Each collaborating institution followed its own protocols to collect whole blood in K2EDTA tubes. For TCRbeta analysis, collaborators shipped samples as frozen whole blood, isolated PBMCs, or DNA extracted from either of those sample types. TCRbeta CDR3 regions were amplified from genomic DNA by means of the immunoSEQ Assay, a bias-controlled multiplex PCR. The authors' analysis ran thus. Within the assay, amplification of reference gene primers was used to estimate how many nucleated cells each sample contained. To quantify the absolute abundance of each unique TCRbeta CDR3 rearrangement, sequence reads were collapsed and filtered. For each sample, productive Simpson clonality was calculated as the square root of Simpson's diversity index across productive rearrangements. TCRdb retrieved this table from immuneACCESS and kept in-frame rearrangements only. Not all clones are present; in checked studies, unresolved V genes account for under half, and no reason is known for the remainder. V and J calls and clone size are as listed in that table; D and trimming were resolved from the DNA. The sample profile shows about 11,000 clones; 80% to 90% of them were found once. Of the sample, roughly 30% is held by the ten largest clones.

The CDR3 numbers 17 residues from cysteine through phenylalanine. Only the CDR3 part of the read is kept: 51 bases, read in frame from the first base. In the germline V gene (reference sequence), CDR1 corresponds to SEHNR and CDR2 to FQNEAQ. At the junction V is shortened by 8 bases and J by 3 bases; bases outside the gene matches: 16. As to this clone: This clone's antigen is unknown. No clone much larger than this one lies a single base away; base qualities are absent.

The V and J segments used are TRBV7-9 and TRBJ2-1, with TRBD2 identical over 7 junction bases. Sequences were obtained from peripheral blood. This receptor was obtained from a man in his forties or fifties with active COVID-19. The nucleotide sequence is given as TGTGCCAGCGCCCACGGGGGGAGGGCCGCGGGCTACAATGAGCAGTTCTTC. It translates as CASAHGGRAAGYNEQFF.